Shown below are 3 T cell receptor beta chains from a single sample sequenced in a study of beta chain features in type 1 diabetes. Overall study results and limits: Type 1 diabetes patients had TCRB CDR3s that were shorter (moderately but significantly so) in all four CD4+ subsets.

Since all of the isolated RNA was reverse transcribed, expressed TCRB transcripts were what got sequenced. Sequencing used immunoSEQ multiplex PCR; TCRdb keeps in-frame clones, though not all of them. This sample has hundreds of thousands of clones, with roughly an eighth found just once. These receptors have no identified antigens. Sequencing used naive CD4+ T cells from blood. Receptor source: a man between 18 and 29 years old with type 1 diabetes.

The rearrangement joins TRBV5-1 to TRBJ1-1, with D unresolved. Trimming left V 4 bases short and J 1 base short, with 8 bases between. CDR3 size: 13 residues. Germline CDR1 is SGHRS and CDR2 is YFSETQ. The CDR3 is CASSLERNTEAFF. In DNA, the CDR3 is TGCGCCAGCAGCCTAGAGAGGAACACTGAAGCTTTCTTT.

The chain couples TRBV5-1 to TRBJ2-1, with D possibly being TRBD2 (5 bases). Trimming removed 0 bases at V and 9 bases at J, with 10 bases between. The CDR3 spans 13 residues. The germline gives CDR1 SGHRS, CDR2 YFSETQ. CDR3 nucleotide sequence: TGCGCCAGCAGCTTGGGCCCCGAGGGTGAGCAGTTCTTC. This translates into CASSLGPEGEQFF.

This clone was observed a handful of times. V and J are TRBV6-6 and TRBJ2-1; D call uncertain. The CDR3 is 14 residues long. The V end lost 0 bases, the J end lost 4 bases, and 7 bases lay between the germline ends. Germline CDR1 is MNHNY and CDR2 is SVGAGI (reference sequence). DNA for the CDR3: TGTGCCAGCAGTTACTCCCCTCGGTACAATGAGCAGTTCTTC. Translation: CASSYSPRYNEQFF.